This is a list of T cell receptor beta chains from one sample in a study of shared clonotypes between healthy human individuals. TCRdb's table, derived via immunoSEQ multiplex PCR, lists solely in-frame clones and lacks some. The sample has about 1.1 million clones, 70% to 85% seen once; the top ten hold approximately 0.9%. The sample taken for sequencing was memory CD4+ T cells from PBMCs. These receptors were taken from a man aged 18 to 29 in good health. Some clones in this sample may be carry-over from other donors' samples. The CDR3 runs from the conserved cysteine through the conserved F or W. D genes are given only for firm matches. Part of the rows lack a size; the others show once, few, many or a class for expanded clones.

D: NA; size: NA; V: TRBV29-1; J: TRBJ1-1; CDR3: CSVEGQSTGSTEAFF; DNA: TGCAGCGTTGAAGGCCAATCAACAGGGAGCACTGAAGCTTTCTTT
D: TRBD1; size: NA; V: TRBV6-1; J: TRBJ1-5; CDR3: CASRSTGAHQPQHF; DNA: TGTGCCAGCAGGAGCACAGGGGCCCATCAGCCTCAGCATTTT
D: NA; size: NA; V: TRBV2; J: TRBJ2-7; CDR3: CASQRAATTYEQYF; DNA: TGTGCCAGCCAACGGGCGGCGACTACCTACGAGCAGTACTTC
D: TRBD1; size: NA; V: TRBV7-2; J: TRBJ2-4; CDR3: CASSPGQGKSKNIQYF; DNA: TGTGCCAGCAGCCCCGGACAGGGAAAGTCCAAAAACATTCAGTACTTC
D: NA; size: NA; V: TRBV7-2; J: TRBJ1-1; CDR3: CATTRGVNTEAFF; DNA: TGTGCCACAACGCGGGGGGTGAACACTGAAGCTTTCTTT
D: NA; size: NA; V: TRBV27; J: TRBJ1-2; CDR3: CASSLSGGYGYIF; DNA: TGTGCCAGCAGTTTATCCGGTGGCTATGGCTACATCTTC
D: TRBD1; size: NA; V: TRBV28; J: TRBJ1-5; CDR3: CASNLDSDRGSNQPQHF; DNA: TGTGCCAGCAACCTGGACAGCGACAGGGGCAGCAATCAGCCCCAGCATTTT
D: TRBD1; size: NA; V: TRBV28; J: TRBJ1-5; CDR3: CASRLAGGGNQPQHF; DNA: TGTGCCAGCAGGTTAGCAGGGGGTGGCAATCAGCCCCAGCATTTT
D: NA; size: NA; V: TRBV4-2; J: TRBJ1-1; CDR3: CASSQGELNTEAFF; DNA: TGTGCCAGCAGCCAAGGCGAGTTGAACACTGAAGCTTTCTTT
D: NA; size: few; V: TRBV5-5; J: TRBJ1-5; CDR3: CASSTRGPTSNQPQHF; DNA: TGTGCCAGCAGCACGCGAGGACCGACTAGCAATCAGCCCCAGCATTTT
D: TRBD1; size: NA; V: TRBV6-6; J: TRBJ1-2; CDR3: CASGHPNRQGAGYTF; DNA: TGTGCCAGCGGCCACCCTAACCGACAGGGGGCTGGCTACACCTTC
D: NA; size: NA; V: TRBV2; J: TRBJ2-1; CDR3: CASKTSSAGNEQFF; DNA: TGTGCCAGCAAAACCAGCAGTGCTGGCAATGAGCAGTTCTTC
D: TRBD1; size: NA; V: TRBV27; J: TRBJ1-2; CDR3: CASRSGSGQGASSYTF; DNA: TGTGCCAGCCGTTCGGGGTCGGGCCAGGGGGCTTCAAGCTACACCTTC
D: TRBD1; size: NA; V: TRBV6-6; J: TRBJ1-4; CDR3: CATQTQGAMGEKLFF; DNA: TGTGCCACACAAACCCAGGGGGCGATGGGAGAAAAACTGTTTTTT
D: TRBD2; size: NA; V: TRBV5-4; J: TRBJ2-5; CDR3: CASSLAGSGSTQYF; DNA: TGTGCCAGCAGCTTGGCAGGGAGCGGGAGCACTCAGTACTTC
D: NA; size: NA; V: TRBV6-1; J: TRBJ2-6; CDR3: CASRQAGANVLTF; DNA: TGTGCCAGCAGGCAAGCTGGGGCCAACGTCCTGACTTTC
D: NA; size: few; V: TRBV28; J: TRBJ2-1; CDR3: CASSVLQFNSYNEQFF; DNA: TGTGCCAGCAGTGTACTGCAATTCAACTCCTACAATGAGCAGTTCTTC
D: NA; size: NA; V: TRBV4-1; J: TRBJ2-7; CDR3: CASSQWGGRGEQYF; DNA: TGCGCCAGCAGCCAGTGGGGGGGCAGGGGCGAGCAGTACTTC
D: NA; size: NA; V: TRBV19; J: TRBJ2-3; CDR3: CASSSEGETDTQYF; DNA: TGTGCCAGTAGTAGTGAAGGGGAGACAGATACGCAGTATTTT
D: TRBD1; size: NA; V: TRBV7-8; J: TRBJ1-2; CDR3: CASSLVGGGYTF; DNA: TGTGCCAGCAGCCTAGTAGGGGGCGGCTACACCTTC
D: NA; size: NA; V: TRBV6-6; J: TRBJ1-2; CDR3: CASSDEGLSGYTF; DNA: TGTGCCAGCAGCGACGAGGGGCTCTCTGGCTACACCTTC
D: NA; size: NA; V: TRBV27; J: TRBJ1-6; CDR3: CASSLSRGDSPLHF; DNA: TGTGCCAGCAGTTTATCTAGAGGGGATTCACCCCTCCACTTT
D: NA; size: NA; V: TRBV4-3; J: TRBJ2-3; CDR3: CASSQDQLGGTDTQYF; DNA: TGCGCCAGCAGCCAAGATCAACTAGGCGGGACTGATACGCAGTATTTT
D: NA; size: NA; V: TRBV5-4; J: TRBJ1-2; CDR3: CASGSQVGSYGYTF; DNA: TGTGCCAGCGGCTCACAAGTCGGTAGCTATGGCTACACCTTC
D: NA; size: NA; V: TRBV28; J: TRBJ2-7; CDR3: CASTGGREYEQYF; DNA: TGTGCCAGCACAGGTGGCAGGGAGTACGAGCAGTACTTC
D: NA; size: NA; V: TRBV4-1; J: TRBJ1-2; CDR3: CASSQDGRGNYGYTF; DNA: TGCGCCAGCAGCCAAGACGGCAGGGGTAACTATGGCTACACCTTC
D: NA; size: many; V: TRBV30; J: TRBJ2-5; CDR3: CAWTGQETQYF; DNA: TGTGCCTGGACAGGTCAAGAGACCCAGTACTTC
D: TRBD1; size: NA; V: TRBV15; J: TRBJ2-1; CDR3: CATSREWDSNNEQFF; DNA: TGTGCCACCAGCAGAGAGTGGGACAGCAACAATGAGCAGTTCTTC
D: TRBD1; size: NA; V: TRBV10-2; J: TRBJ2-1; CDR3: CASRQGASYNEQFF; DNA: TGCGCCAGCCGACAGGGGGCGTCCTACAATGAGCAGTTCTTC
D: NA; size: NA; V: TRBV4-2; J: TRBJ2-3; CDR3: CASSPLGQTADTQYF; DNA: TGTGCCAGCAGCCCCCTAGGTCAAACGGCAGATACGCAGTATTTT
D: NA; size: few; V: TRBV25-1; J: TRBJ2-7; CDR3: CASSGAYEQYF; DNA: TGTGCCAGCAGTGGGGCCTACGAGCAGTACTTC
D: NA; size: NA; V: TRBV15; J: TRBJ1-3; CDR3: CATRRRTSGNTIYF; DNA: TGTGCCACCAGGAGGCGGACCTCTGGAAACACCATATATTTT
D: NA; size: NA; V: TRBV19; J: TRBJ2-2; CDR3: CASSTPGHRTGELFF; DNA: TGTGCCAGTAGTACACCGGGACACCGCACCGGGGAGCTGTTTTTT
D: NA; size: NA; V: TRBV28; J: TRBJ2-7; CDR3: CASSYPTGTYEQYF; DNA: TGTGCCAGCAGTTACCCGACGGGCACCTACGAGCAGTACTTC
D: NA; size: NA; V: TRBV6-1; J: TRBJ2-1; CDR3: CASSVLSGVSSYNEQFF; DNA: TGTGCCAGCAGTGTATTGTCAGGGGTTAGCTCCTACAATGAGCAGTTCTTC
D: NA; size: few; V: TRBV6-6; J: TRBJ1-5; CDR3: CASSYSSDPADQPQHF; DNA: TGTGCCAGCAGTTACTCGAGTGACCCGGCGGATCAGCCCCAGCATTTT
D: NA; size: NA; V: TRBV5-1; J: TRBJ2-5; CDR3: CASSLVYRAETQYF; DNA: TGCGCCAGCAGCTTGGTGTACAGGGCTGAGACCCAGTACTTC
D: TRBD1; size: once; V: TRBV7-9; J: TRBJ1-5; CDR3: CATGQGEQPQHF; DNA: TGTGCCACGGGACAGGGGGAACAGCCCCAGCATTTT
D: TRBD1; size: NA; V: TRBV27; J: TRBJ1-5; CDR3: CASSGGTGGEQPQHF; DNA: TGTGCCAGCAGTGGGGGTACAGGGGGCGAACAGCCCCAGCATTTT
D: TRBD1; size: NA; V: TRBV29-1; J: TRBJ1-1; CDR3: CSVEGRTGEAFF; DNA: TGCAGCGTTGAAGGCAGGACAGGGGAAGCTTTCTTT
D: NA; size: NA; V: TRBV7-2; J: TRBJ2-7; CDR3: CASSLQLASIYEQYF; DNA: TGTGCCAGCAGCCTCCAACTAGCTTCAATCTACGAGCAGTACTTC
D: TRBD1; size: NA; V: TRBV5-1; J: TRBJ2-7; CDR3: CASSPQGATPYEQYF; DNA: TGCGCCAGCAGCCCGCAGGGGGCGACTCCCTACGAGCAGTACTTC
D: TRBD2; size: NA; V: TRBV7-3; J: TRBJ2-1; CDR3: CASSLGGSNEQFF; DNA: TGTGCCAGCAGCCTGGGAGGGTCAAATGAGCAGTTCTTC
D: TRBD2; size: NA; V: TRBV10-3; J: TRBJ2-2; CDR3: CAIGGLAGVAGELFF; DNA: TGTGCCATCGGGGGACTAGCGGGAGTTGCCGGGGAGCTGTTTTTT
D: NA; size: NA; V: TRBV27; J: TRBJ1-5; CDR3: CASSNMGINNQPQHF; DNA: TGTGCCAGCAGTAACATGGGGATTAACAATCAGCCCCAGCATTTT
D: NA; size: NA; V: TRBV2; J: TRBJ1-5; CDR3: CASSGRGNQPQHF; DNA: TGTGCCAGCAGTGGAAGGGGGAATCAGCCCCAGCATTTT
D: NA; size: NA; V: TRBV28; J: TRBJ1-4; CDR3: CASTPAGQGGEKLFF; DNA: TGTGCCAGCACCCCGGCTGGGCAGGGAGGTGAAAAACTGTTTTTT
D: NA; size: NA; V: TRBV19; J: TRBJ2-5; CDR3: CASSMEGQGETQYF; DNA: TGTGCCAGTAGTATGGAGGGCCAAGGGGAGACCCAGTACTTC
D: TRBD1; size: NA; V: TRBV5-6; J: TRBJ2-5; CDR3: CASSTDRGETQYF; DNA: TGTGCCAGCAGCACGGACAGGGGTGAGACCCAGTACTTC
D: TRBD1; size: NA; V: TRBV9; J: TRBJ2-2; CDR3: CASSVVGQGYGELFF; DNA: TGTGCCAGCAGCGTAGTTGGACAGGGTTACGGGGAGCTGTTTTTT
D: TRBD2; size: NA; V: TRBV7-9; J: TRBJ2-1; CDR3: CASSPPGTSGYNEQFF; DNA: TGTGCCAGCAGCCCTCCCGGGACTAGCGGGTACAATGAGCAGTTCTTC
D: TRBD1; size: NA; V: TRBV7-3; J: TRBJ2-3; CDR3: CASSLIPGQGAHTDTQYF; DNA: TGTGCCAGCAGCTTAATTCCGGGACAGGGGGCCCACACAGATACGCAGTATTTT
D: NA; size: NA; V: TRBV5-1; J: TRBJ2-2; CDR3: CASSRIPNTGELFF; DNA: TGCGCCAGCAGTAGGATCCCGAACACCGGGGAGCTGTTTTTT
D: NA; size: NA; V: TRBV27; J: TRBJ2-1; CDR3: CASSLLGGNEQFF; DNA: TGTGCCAGCAGTTTACTTGGGGGCAATGAGCAGTTCTTC